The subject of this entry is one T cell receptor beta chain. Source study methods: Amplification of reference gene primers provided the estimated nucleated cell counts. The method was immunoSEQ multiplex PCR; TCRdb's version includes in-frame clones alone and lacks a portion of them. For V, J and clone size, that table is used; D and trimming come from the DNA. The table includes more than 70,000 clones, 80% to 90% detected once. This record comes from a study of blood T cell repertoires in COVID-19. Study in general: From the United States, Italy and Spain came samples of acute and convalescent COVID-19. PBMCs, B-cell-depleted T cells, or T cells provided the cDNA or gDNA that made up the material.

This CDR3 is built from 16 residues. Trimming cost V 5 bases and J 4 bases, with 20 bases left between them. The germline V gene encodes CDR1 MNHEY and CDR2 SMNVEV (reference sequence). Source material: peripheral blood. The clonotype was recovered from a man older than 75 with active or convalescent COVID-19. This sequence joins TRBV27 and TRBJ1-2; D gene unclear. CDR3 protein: CASSPRGGGQRYGYTF. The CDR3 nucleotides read TGTGCCAGCAGTCCCCGGGGAGGAGGTCAGCGCTATGGCTACACCTTC.